The T cell receptor (beta chain) under discussion was sequenced for a study of blood T cell repertoires in COVID-19. Study as a whole: Sites in the United States, Italy and Spain provided acute and convalescent COVID-19 samples. T cells, B-cell-depleted T cells, or PBMCs provided the cDNA or gDNA that served as material.

The authors' processing: For nucleated cells, counts were estimated from reference gene primer amplification. TCRdb's table, derived via immunoSEQ multiplex PCR, lists solely in-frame clones and lacks some. That table supplies the V and J calls and clone size; D and trimming were determined from the DNA. Here the sample spans tens of thousands of clones, over 75% being singletons. Germline CDR1 reads MNHEY; CDR2 reads SMNVEV (reference sequence). V dropped 3 bases and J dropped 4 bases, with 13 bases sitting between them. The CDR3 spans 15 residues. The sequence was collected from a man in his thirties or forties with active or convalescent COVID-19. The chain recombines TRBV27 with TRBJ1-3; weak D call: TRBD1 (6 bases). The sequenced material came from peripheral blood. CDR3 residues: CASSFRRGTGNTIYF. The CDR3 coding sequence is TGTGCCAGCAGTTTCCGCAGGGGCACCGGAAACACCATATATTTT.